The T cell receptor beta chain described here comes from a study of blood T cell repertoires in COVID-19. In the study overall: The study drew acute and convalescent COVID-19 samples from the United States, Italy and Spain. PBMCs, B-cell-depleted T cells, or T cells provided the cDNA or gDNA that made up the material.

How the authors handled the data: How many nucleated cells were present was estimated from reference gene primer amplification. Sequencing was performed with immunoSEQ multiplex PCR; in TCRdb, only in-frame clones are kept and a portion is missing. For V, J and clone size, that table is used; D and trimming come from the DNA. The profile covers 150,000 to 200,000 clones, with roughly 74% appearing a single time and over 11% taken by the ten largest. The origin of this receptor is a woman older than 75 with acute or convalescent COVID-19. Sequencing was carried out using peripheral blood.

The CDR3 nucleotides read TGTGCCAGCAGCTTAGAGGGTAGGCTAGCGGGGGGTTTGGGGCAGTTCTTC. Translated, it gives CASSLEGRLAGGLGQFF. This chain links TRBV7-2 with TRBJ2-1, with 11 bases fitting TRBD2. Per germline, CDR1 SGHTA and CDR2 FQGNSA. The CDR3 runs to 17 residues. V gave up 1 base and J gave up 12 bases; unmatched junction bases: 14.